These 20 T cell receptor beta chains originate from one sample sequenced in a study of cytomegalovirus exposure and HLA in healthy donors. The PCR was carried out with 60 Vbeta primers and 13 Jbeta primers. The table came from immunoSEQ multiplex PCR; TCRdb's copy has only in-frame clones and leaves some out. The sample holds roughly 220,000 clones, 65% to 75% seen once. Sequencing was performed on PBMCs. Receptors were obtained from a woman in her twenties or thirties in good health and CMV-seronegative.

The J gene is TRBJ1-1, the V gene TRBV19, with 7 nucleotides matching TRBD1. V was clipped by 5 bases and J by 2 bases; unmatched bases: 5. The CDR3 covers 14 residues. Germline V gives CDR1 LNHDA, CDR2 SQIVND (reference sequence). This CDR3 is CASSPRDSNTEAFF. The DNA for the CDR3 is TGTGCCAGTAGTCCCAGGGACAGTAACACTGAAGCTTTCTTT.

With regard to this clone: One junction end does not reproduce the germline sequence, and a read error may be involved. The V gene is TRBV30, the J gene TRBJ2-6; TRBD2 matches at 8 bases. The CDR3 contains 15 residues. Germline V gene data show CDR1 as GTSNPN and CDR2 as SVGIG (reference sequence). CDR3 region: CAWTGGGSGANVLTF. Here the CDR3 DNA reads TGTGCCTGGACGGGGGGGGGCTCTGGAGCCAACGTCCTGACTTTC.

The chain employs TRBV6-1 and TRBJ1-1, with D possibly being TRBD1 (5 bases). This CDR3 spans 14 amino acids. V lost 6 bases, J lost 0 bases, and 11 bases lay in between. Germline CDR1 reads MNHNS; CDR2 reads SASEGT. The CDR3 sequence: CASSSQVMNTEAFF. Written as DNA, the CDR3 is TGTGCCAGCAGCTCACAGGTGATGAACACTGAAGCTTTCTTT.

Comment on this clone: Other nucleotide sequences from this sample produce the same CDR3. V usage is TRBV30 and J usage is TRBJ2-5, with 8 positions matching TRBD2. Germline CDR1 reads GTSNPN; CDR2 reads SVGIG (reference sequence). The length of the CDR3 is 14 residues. After removal of 0 bases from V and 7 bases from J, the junction contained 7 bases not matched to a gene. The CDR3 DNA reads as TGTGCCTGGAGTGTCGCGGGTCGGGGGGGGACCCAGTACTTC. Its translation: CAWSVAGRGGTQYF. Together with reference TRBV30 and TRBJ2-5, the CDR3 gives the full variable domain: SQTIHQWPATLVQPVGSPLSLECTVEGTSNPNLYWYRQAAGRGLQLLFYSVGIGQISSEVPQNLSASRPQDRQFILSSKKLLLSDSGFYLCAWSVAGRGGTQYFGPGTRLLVL.

The chain has TRBV6-5 and TRBJ1-2, with D possibly being TRBD1 (5 bases). V was cut by 5 bases and J by 5 bases, with 15 bases left in between. Germline V CDR1 and CDR2: MNHEY, SVGAGI. The CDR3 totals 14 residues. The CDR3 is CASSEALGDYGYTF. In nucleotides, the CDR3 is TGTGCCAGCAGTGAGGCGCTAGGGGATTATGGCTACACCTTC.

The CDR3 region is CASSLDGGKNEQFF. The DNA of the CDR3 is TGTGCCAGCAGCTTAGATGGAGGGAAGAATGAGCAGTTCTTC. This chain uses TRBV13 with TRBJ2-1; possible D gene TRBD2, 6 bases. The V end was cut by 1 base, the J end by 7 bases, with 11 bases between. The CDR3 length is 14 residues. CDR1 is PRHDT, CDR2 FYEKMQ, per germline (reference sequence).

This chain connects TRBV5-8 to TRBJ1-2, with TRBD1 as a possible D gene (6 bases). The CDR3 is made up of 14 amino acids. The ends were cut back, 0 bases at V and 7 bases at J, with 13 bases in the middle. Per the germline V gene, CDR1 is SGHTS and CDR2 is YDEGEE. CDR3 in amino acids: CASSLGQLGGGYTF. CDR3 DNA sequence: TGTGCCAGCAGCTTGGGACAGTTAGGGGGTGGCTACACCTTC.

This clone was counted at least ten times. J is TRBJ1-1 and V is TRBV6-1; D remains ambiguous. The length of the CDR3 is 12 residues. V was trimmed by 3 bases and J by 10 bases, leaving 12 bases between them. CDR1 and CDR2 from the germline V gene are MNHNS and SASEGT. Here the CDR3 DNA reads TGTGCCAGCAGTGAGGCCTCGTCAGGAGCTTTCTTT. Encoded protein: CASSEASSGAFF.

V usage is TRBV6-4 and J usage is TRBJ2-3; 7 bases line up with TRBD2. The germline gives CDR1 MRHNA, CDR2 SNTAGT. The CDR3 covers 16 residues. V lost 3 bases and J lost 1; bases outside the gene matches: 7. The CDR3 is CASSESTSLGTDTQYF. The DNA of the CDR3 is TGTGCCAGCAGTGAGTCGACTAGCTTGGGCACAGATACGCAGTATTTT.

This clone showed up just a few times. This likely came from a read error, as a far larger clone is one base away. Within the sample, other DNA sequences also encode this same CDR3. The CDR3 bases are TGTGCCAGCAGCTTAGTTTCCGAGACAGGGGGCTACGAGCAGTACTTT. Protein: CASSLVSETGGYEQYF. V is TRBV7-8 and J is TRBJ2-7, with 10 nucleotides matching TRBD1. The CDR3 is made up of 16 amino acids. CDR1 SGHVS and CDR2 FQNEAQ come from the germline V gene.

The CDR3 nucleotides read TGTGCCAGCAGTCCTTGGACAGGGCGAGGGACAGATACGCAGTATTTT. Amino acid sequence: CASSPWTGRGTDTQYF. V and J are TRBV27 and TRBJ2-3; 8 nucleotides agree with TRBD1. With V trimmed by 5 bases and J by 3 bases, 10 bases remained unmatched. This CDR3 is 16 amino acids long. The germline gives CDR1 MNHEY, CDR2 SMNVEV (reference sequence).

This clone was counted a few times. This chain connects TRBV4-2 to TRBJ2-2; 11 nucleotides line up with TRBD2. Trimming removed 2 bases from V and 4 bases from J; junction bases left unmatched: 6. The CDR3 length is 17 residues. Germline-derived CDR1 and CDR2 are LGHNA and YNFKEQ. The CDR3 sequence is CASSQTIAGGLTGELFF. The CDR3 nucleotides read TGTGCCAGCAGCCAAACTATAGCGGGGGGGCTCACCGGGGAGCTGTTTTTT.

This sequence joins TRBV11-2 and TRBJ2-5; D is ambiguous. Gene TRBJ2-7 matches the end of the DNA better, so the J call may be wrong. The germline V gene has CDR1 SGHAT and CDR2 FQNNGV. This CDR3 is 14 amino acids long. In nucleotides, the CDR3 is TGTGCCAGCAGCTTAGGGTCTAGTACTAACGAGCAGTACTTC. Its protein product is CASSLGSSTNEQYF.

The chain recombines TRBV5-4 with TRBJ2-1; possibly TRBD2 for D (6 bases). The CDR3 is made up of 14 amino acids. Trimming removed 4 bases at V and 8 bases at J, with 16 bases between. Germline values: CDR1 SGHNT, CDR2 YYREEE (reference sequence). The CDR3 reads CASSHWAGRDEQFF. In DNA, the CDR3 is TGTGCCAGCAGCCACTGGGCGGGGCGGGATGAGCAGTTCTTC.

This rearrangement joins TRBV2 to TRBJ1-2; 8 bases are shared with TRBD1. This CDR3 spans 15 amino acids. Germline V gene sequence: CDR1 SNHLY, CDR2 FYNNEI. With 5 bases clipped from V and 4 bases from J, the junction kept 9 bases outside the gene matches. DNA for the CDR3: TGTGCCAGCAGTCTGCAGGGGGCTAGGATCTATGGCTACACCTTC. This encodes CASSLQGARIYGYTF.

To note about this clone: The junction departs from germline at one end; a sequencing error may be responsible. The J gene is TRBJ1-1, the V gene TRBV4-2; 8 positions agree with TRBD1. The CDR3 consists of 16 residues. CDR1 is LGHNA, CDR2 YNFKEQ, per germline. The chain's CDR3 is CASSQVGRQGATEALF. The CDR3 nucleotides read TGTGCCAGCAGCCAAGTGGGGCGGCAGGGGGCGACTGAAGCTCTCTTT.

This clone was observed a handful of times. The CDR3 spells CASSLGGGQGEPQHF. As DNA, the CDR3 is TGTGCCAGCAGCTTAGGCGGAGGACAGGGAGAGCCCCAGCATTTT. The rearrangement joins TRBV11-2 to TRBJ1-5; 8 nucleotides match TRBD1. CDR1 SGHAT and CDR2 FQNNGV come from the germline V gene. The V and J ends lost 1 base and 8 bases, in that order; junction bases with no gene match: 7. CDR3 length: 15 residues.

V is TRBV7-9 and J is TRBJ2-2, with TRBD2 matching over 7 bases. The V gene's germline CDR1 is SEHNR and CDR2 FQNEAQ (reference sequence). V shed 6 bases and J 7 bases; nucleotides not matched to a gene: 11. This CDR3 has 15 residues. The CDR3 DNA follows: TGTGCCAGCAGTTCAACGACTAGCTACGTCGGGGAGCTGTTTTTT. Residues: CASSSTTSYVGELFF.

This clone is a singleton in its sample. The V gene is TRBV4-2, the J gene TRBJ2-3, with D possibly TRBD1 on 5 matching bases. CDR1 LGHNA and CDR2 YNFKEQ come from the germline V gene. This CDR3 comprises 16 residues. Trimming cost V 4 bases and J 2 bases, with 16 bases left between them. The DNA for the CDR3 is TGTGCCAGCAGCCGAACGCCGTCAGGGCTCACAGATACGCAGTATTTT. Protein sequence: CASSRTPSGLTDTQYF.

The chain has TRBV30 and TRBJ1-1; D is perhaps TRBD1 (5 bases). The CDR3 sequence is 13 residues long. The V and J ends lost 4 bases and 1 base respectively, with 10 bases between them. Per germline, CDR1 GTSNPN and CDR2 SVGIG (reference sequence). The DNA of the CDR3 is TGTGCCTGGAATTGGGGCTCGAACACTGAAGCTTTCTTT. Protein sequence: CAWNWGSNTEAFF.